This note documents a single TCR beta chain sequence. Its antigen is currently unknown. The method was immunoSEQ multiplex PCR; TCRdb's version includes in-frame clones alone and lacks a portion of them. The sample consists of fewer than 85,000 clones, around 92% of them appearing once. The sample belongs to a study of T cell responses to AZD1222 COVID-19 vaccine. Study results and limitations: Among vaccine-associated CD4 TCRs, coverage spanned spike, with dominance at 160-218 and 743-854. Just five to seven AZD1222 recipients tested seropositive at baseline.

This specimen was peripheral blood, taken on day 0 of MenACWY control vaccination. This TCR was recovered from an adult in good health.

For the CDR3, the DNA is TGTGCCAGCAGCTTATCTGGATTCTCCTACGAGCAGTACTTC. Protein sequence: CASSLSGFSYEQYF. The rearrangement links TRBV11-2 to TRBJ2-7; D gene unclear. This CDR3 spans 14 amino acids. Germline V gives CDR1 SGHAT, CDR2 FQNNGV. V was cut by 2 bases and J by 0 bases, with 8 bases left in between.